This T cell receptor (beta chain) was retrieved from a study of identical twins. Findings and caveats of the study: In cord blood, abundant beta clonotypes had fewer insertions; memory showed no trend. Twins shared beta out-of-frame sequences in excess, but this excess was weaker.

Germline loops: CDR1 LGHDT, CDR2 YNNKEL (reference sequence). Trimming removed 1 base at V and 7 bases at J, with 13 bases between. This CDR3 has 14 residues. This clonotype was seen only a few times. The antigen is undetermined. Template switching created a universal primer site, and the cDNA included unique molecular identifiers. TCRdb re-called the 5' RACE reads with MiXCR, one entry per CDR3 protein. The profile shows hundreds of thousands of distinct CDR3 sequences, around 6% of them singletons. This clonotype originated in a man aged 18-30 years in good health. The chain uses TRBV3-1 and TRBJ2-5, with a weak D call TRBD2 (5 bases). Sequenced input: naive T cells sorted from blood. CDR3: CASSQAEEFGTQYF. CDR3 DNA sequence: TGTGCCAGCAGCCAAGCGGAGGAGTTTGGGACCCAGTACTTC.